Presented here are 17 T cell receptor beta chains from one specimen sequenced in a study of radiotherapy plus CTLA-4 blockade in lung cancer. The method was immunoSEQ multiplex PCR; TCRdb's version includes in-frame clones alone and lacks a portion of them. The sample shows around 40,000 clones, more than 60% of them seen only once. Sequenced material: peripheral blood, taken from a patient treated with radiotherapy plus ipilimumab. Receptor source: a human donor with non-small cell lung cancer who had stable disease on radiotherapy plus ipilimumab.

V usage is TRBV29-1 and J usage is TRBJ2-3; D perhaps matches TRBD1 (5 bases). Trimming pared 6 bases from V and 0 bases from J, leaving 10 bases between. The CDR3 is 13 residues long. CDR1 SQVTM and CDR2 ANQGSEA come from the germline V gene. CDR3 residues: CSVNRFSTDTQYF. As DNA, the CDR3 is TGCAGCGTGAACAGGTTTAGCACAGATACGCAGTATTTT.

V is TRBV13 and J is TRBJ2-2; possibly TRBD1 for D (6 bases). The V gene lost 1 base and the J gene lost 3 bases, with 15 bases spanning the gap. The CDR3 totals 17 residues. CDR1 is PRHDT and CDR2 is FYEKMQ in the germline V gene (reference sequence). The CDR3 sequence is CASSLAKKQGYTGELFF. CDR3 nucleotides: TGTGCCAGCAGCTTAGCAAAGAAACAGGGATACACCGGGGAGCTGTTTTTT. The variable domain in full, completed from reference TRBV13 and TRBJ2-2, reads AAGVIQSPRHLIKEKRETATLKCYPIPRHDTVYWYQQGPGQDPQFLISFYEKMQSDKGSIPDRFSAQQFSDYHSELNMSSLELGDSALYFCASSLAKKQGYTGELFFGEGSRLTVL.

The table lists this clone with a few counts. The chain links TRBV18 to TRBJ1-2, with D maybe TRBD1 (6 bases). V was shortened by 6 bases and J by 4 bases, with 18 bases between the two germline ends. Germline CDR1 KGHSH, CDR2 LQKENI. The CDR3 is made up of 15 amino acids. The CDR3 bases are TGTGCCAGCTCTTCCGGACAGCCCTCGGTCTATGGCTACACCTTC. It encodes CASSSGQPSVYGYTF.

The rearrangement joins TRBV19 to TRBJ1-4, with 8 positions matching TRBD1. The V and J ends lost 4 bases and 0 bases, in that order; junction bases with no gene match: 1. Looked up from germline, CDR1 is LNHDA and CDR2 is SQIVND (reference sequence). CDR3 size: 15 residues. The CDR3 nucleotides are TGTGCCAGTAGTACAGGGGGCGCAACTAATGAAAAACTGTTTTTT. Translating gives CASSTGGATNEKLFF.

This chain uses TRBV11-3 with TRBJ2-1, with a weak D call TRBD2 (7 bases). Germline V gene data show CDR1 as SGHNT and CDR2 as YENEEA. With 3 bases removed from V and 8 bases from J, the gap between germline ends came to 17 bases. The CDR3 extends over 15 amino acids. The CDR3 reads CASSFGRGRVYEQFF. The CDR3 DNA is TGTGCCAGCAGCTTTGGGCGGGGGCGTGTTTATGAGCAGTTCTTC. Full variable domain (outside the CDR3, taken from reference TRBV11-3 and TRBJ2-1): EAGVVQSPRYKIIEKKQPVAFWCNPISGHNTLYWYLQNLGQGPELLIRYENEEAVDDSQLPKDRFSAERLKGVDSTLKIQPAELGDSAVYLCASSFGRGRVYEQFFGPGTRLTVL.

The rearrangement uses TRBV7-6 and TRBJ2-6; D not certain. CDR1 SGHVS and CDR2 FNYEAQ come from the germline V gene. Trimming took 3 bases from V and 0 from J, leaving 9 bases between them. This CDR3 is 16 amino acids long. The CDR3 spells CASSLNTISGANVLTF. CDR3 nucleotides: TGTGCCAGCAGCTTGAACACAATCTCTGGGGCCAACGTCCTGACTTTC.

Remarks on this clone: Sequence at one end of the junction differs from germline and may be a read error. CDR3 in amino acids: CSVEDRRDRGKSF. As DNA, the CDR3 is TGCAGCGTTGAAGATCGGCGGGACAGAGGAAAGTCTTTT. The chain joins TRBV29-1 to TRBJ2-3; a weak D match, TRBD1 (7 bases). The CDR3 contains 13 residues. Germline-derived CDR1 and CDR2 are SQVTM and ANQGSEA.

The V call is TRBV10-3, the J call TRBJ1-5, with unresolved D. This CDR3 comprises 16 residues. Per germline, CDR1 ENHRY and CDR2 SYGVKD. Trimming removed 10 bases at V and 0 bases at J, with 19 bases between. CDR3 nucleotide sequence: TGTGCCAGCAGAAGAACGGGAGCTAATAGCAATCAGCCCCAGCATTTT. This translates into CASRRTGANSNQPQHF.

This clone was found a few times. This sequence joins TRBV18 and TRBJ2-7, with D maybe TRBD2 (6 bases). V was pared by 5 bases and J by 2 bases, with 10 bases between. Per germline, CDR1 KGHSH and CDR2 LQKENI. The CDR3 sequence is 13 residues long. The DNA for the CDR3 is TGTGCCAGCTCAGGGGGGTCCGCCTACGAGCAGTACTTC. Its translation: CASSGGSAYEQYF. Filled out from reference TRBV18 and TRBJ2-7, the complete variable domain reads NAGVMQNPRHLVRRRGQEARLRCSPMKGHSHVYWYRQLPEEGLKFMVYLQKENIIDESGMPKERFSAEFPKEGPSILRIQQVVRGDSAAYFCASSGGSAYEQYFGPGTRLTVT.

The chain joins TRBV4-1 to TRBJ1-5, with D possibly TRBD1 on 6 matching bases. V was shortened by 3 bases and J by 4 bases, with 13 bases between the two germline ends. CDR3 length: 15 amino acids. Germline values: CDR1 MGHRA, CDR2 YSYEKL. CDR3 nucleotides: TGCGCCAGCAGCCATCCCGGGACACAGAATCAGCCCCAGCATTTT. This translates into CASSHPGTQNQPQHF.

The sample holds a few counts of this clone. In the same sample, other DNA sequences code for this CDR3. V usage is TRBV6-5 and J usage is TRBJ2-7; D is undetermined. The V and J ends lost 2 bases and 3 bases respectively, with 8 bases between them. The germline V gene encodes CDR1 MNHEY and CDR2 SVGAGI. The CDR3 is made up of 13 amino acids. The DNA for the CDR3 is TGTGCCAGCAGTTACGCACCGGGCTACGAGCAGTACTTC. Protein product: CASSYAPGYEQYF.

Only a few counts were recorded for this clone. The chain combines TRBV5-4 with TRBJ1-1, with D possibly TRBD1 on 5 matching bases. Germline V gene data show CDR1 as SGHNT and CDR2 as YYREEE (reference sequence). Between the trimmed V and J ends, which lost 5 bases and 0 bases, there was a span of 11 bases. The CDR3 runs to 14 residues. The CDR3 region is CASRGQGLNTEAFF. The CDR3 DNA is TGTGCCAGCAGAGGACAAGGGCTGAACACTGAAGCTTTCTTT. The complete variable domain, with remaining parts taken from reference TRBV5-4 and TRBJ1-1, reads ETGVTQSPTHLIKTRGQQVTLRCSSQSGHNTVSWYQQALGQGPQFIFQYYREEENGRGNFPPRFSGLQFPNYSSELNVNALELDDSALYLCASRGQGLNTEAFFGQGTRLTVV.

The chain recombines TRBV5-6 with TRBJ2-1; tentatively, D is TRBD1 (6 bases). V dropped 7 bases and J dropped 7 bases, with 18 bases sitting between them. CDR3 size: 14 residues. Germline V lookup: CDR1 SGHDT, CDR2 YYEEEE. CDR3 sequence: CASRLLRTANEQFF. The CDR3 nucleotides read TGTGCCAGCCGTCTACTAAGGACAGCAAATGAGCAGTTCTTC.

The DNA for the CDR3 is TGTGCCAGCTCATTGCTCGGGAACACTGAAGCTTTCTTT. It is translated as CASSLLGNTEAFF. The chain carries TRBV18 and TRBJ1-1; D call uncertain. The germline V gene encodes CDR1 KGHSH and CDR2 LQKENI. The CDR3 is 13 residues long. V was pared by 5 bases and J by 1 base, with 8 bases between. The complete variable domain, with remaining parts taken from reference TRBV18 and TRBJ1-1, reads NAGVMQNPRHLVRRRGQEARLRCSPMKGHSHVYWYRQLPEEGLKFMVYLQKENIIDESGMPKERFSAEFPKEGPSILRIQQVVRGDSAAYFCASSLLGNTEAFFGQGTRLTVV.

J is TRBJ1-2 and V is TRBV6-5; 7 bases are shared with TRBD1. The CDR3 has 12 amino acids. Germline CDR1 and CDR2: MNHEY and SVGAGI. V lost 8 bases and J lost 7; bases outside the gene matches: 7. The CDR3 region is CASSEGAAGYTF. CDR3 nucleotides: TGTGCCAGCTCGGAGGGGGCTGCTGGCTACACCTTC.

The CDR3 protein is CASSPQVPNTEAFF. For the CDR3, the DNA is TGTGCCAGCAGCCCACAGGTACCGAACACTGAAGCTTTCTTT. V usage is TRBV9 and J usage is TRBJ1-1, with D tentatively TRBD1 (5 bases). Trimming pared 4 bases from V and 1 base from J, leaving 11 bases between. This CDR3 comprises 14 residues. Germline values: CDR1 SGDLS, CDR2 YYNGEE.

This clone was counted between two and nine times. In the same sample, other DNA sequences code for this CDR3. V is TRBV18 and J is TRBJ1-5, with TRBD1 matching over 8 bases. Germline trimming cut 2 bases from V and 2 bases from J; bases unmatched to any gene: 2. CDR1 is KGHSH, CDR2 LQKENI, per germline. The CDR3 totals 15 residues. The CDR3 DNA follows: TGTGCCAGCTCACCAGACAGGGGTGGCAATCAGCCCCAGCATTTT. It encodes CASSPDRGGNQPQHF.